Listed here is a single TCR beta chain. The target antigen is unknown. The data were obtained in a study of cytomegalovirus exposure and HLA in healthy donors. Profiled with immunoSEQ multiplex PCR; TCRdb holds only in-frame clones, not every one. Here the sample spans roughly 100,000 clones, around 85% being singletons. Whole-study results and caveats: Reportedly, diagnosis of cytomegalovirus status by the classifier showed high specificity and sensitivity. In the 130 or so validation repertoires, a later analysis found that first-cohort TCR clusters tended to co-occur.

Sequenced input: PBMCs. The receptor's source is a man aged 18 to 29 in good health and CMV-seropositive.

This CDR3 is CASSPRGSGGDEQFF. The CDR3 DNA sequence: TGTGCCAGCAGCCCTAGAGGATCAGGGGGCGATGAGCAGTTCTTC. The rearrangement uses TRBV7-9 and TRBJ2-1; 8 bases fit TRBD1. Germline V lookup: CDR1 SEHNR, CDR2 FQNEAQ (reference sequence). This CDR3 comprises 15 residues. V lost 5 bases, J lost 8 bases, and 11 bases stayed unmatched.